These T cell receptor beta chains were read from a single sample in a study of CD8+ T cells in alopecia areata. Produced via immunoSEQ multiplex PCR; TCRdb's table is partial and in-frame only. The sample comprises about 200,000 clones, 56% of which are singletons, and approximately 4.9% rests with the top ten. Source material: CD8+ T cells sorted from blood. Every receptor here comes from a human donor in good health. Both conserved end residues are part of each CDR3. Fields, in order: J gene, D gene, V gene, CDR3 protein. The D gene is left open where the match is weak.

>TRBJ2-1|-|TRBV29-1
CSVEEKDNEQFF
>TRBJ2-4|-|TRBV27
CASSDSKNIQYF
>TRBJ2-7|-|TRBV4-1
CASSQQRGTVYEQYF
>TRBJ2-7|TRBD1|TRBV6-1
CASSDTGASYEQYF
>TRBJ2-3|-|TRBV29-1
CSVEWGADTQYF
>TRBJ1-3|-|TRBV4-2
CASSQEGPSGNTIYF
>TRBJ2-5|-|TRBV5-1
CASSLAGWQETQYF
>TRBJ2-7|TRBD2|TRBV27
CASSLTTSLAGSFGEQYF
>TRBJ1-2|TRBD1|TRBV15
CATSIDRANYGYTF
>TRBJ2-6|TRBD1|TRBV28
CASSLGQISGANVLTF
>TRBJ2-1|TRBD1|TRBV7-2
CASSQDGTGGYNEQFF
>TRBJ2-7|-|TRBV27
CASSSKQGRGYF
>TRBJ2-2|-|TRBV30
CAWNPGTTGGELFF
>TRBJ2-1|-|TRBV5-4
CASSLSPEGGGNEQFF
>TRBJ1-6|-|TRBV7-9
CASSAPPGDSPLHF
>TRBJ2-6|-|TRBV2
CASSGEANVLTF
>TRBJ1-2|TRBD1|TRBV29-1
CSVAFPGQGIYGYTF
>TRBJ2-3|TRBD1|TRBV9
CASSAPGQGRDTQYF
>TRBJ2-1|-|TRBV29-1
CSVTQYNEQFF
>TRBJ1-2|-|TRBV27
CASSLRVSYGYTF
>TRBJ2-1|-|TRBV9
CASSPRTGSYNEQFF
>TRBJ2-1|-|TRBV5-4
CASTIGVEQFF
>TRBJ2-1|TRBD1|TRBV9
CASSYSDRELNNEQFF
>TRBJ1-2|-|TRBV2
CASSDSNYGYTF
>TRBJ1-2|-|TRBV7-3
CASSLDGGWYGYTF
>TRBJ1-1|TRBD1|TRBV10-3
CAISERTGTEAFF
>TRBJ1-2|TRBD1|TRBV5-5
CASRLEGGDYGYTF
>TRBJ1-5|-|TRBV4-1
CASSQAGRGDQPQHF
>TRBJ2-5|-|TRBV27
CASSPQGLGYQETQYF
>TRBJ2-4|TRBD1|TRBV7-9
CASSALRTGASDIQYF
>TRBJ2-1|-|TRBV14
CASSLRTPPMVEQFF
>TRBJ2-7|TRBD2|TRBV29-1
CSGTRGRGSYEQYF
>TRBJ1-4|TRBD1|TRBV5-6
CASSPGQRLNEKLFF
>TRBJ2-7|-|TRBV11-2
CASSYRVSYEQYF
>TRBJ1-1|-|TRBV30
CAWSLGETTEAFF
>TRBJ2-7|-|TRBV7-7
CASSEYQGYEQYF
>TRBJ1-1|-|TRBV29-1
CSVDSNHGTDAFF
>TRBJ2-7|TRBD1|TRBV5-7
CALPRGQWYEQYF
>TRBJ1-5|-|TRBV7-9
CASAINSNQPQHF
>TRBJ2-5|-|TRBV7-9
CASSLWGQTRETQYF
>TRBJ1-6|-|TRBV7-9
CASAAGINSPLHF
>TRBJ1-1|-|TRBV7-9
CASSWSVAENTEAFF
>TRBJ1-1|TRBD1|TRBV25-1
CASSDWGQGNTEAFF
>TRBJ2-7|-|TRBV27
CASSLPGNEQYF
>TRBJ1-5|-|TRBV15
CATSAINQPQHF
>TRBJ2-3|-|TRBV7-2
CASSLLEISTDTQYF
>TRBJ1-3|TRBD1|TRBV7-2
CASSSGTENTIYF
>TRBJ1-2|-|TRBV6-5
CASSYSEGLGYYGYTF
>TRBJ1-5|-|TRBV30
CAWSVGIGDNQPQHF
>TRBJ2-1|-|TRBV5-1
CASSSWVGEQFF
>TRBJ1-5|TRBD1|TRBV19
CASMETGNQPQHF
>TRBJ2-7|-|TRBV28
CASTRQVGGSYEQYF
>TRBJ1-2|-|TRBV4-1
CASSQGAGHYTF
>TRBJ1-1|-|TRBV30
CAWYLGVTEAFF
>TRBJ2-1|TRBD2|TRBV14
CASSQEWLAGGNEQFF
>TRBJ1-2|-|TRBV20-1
CSARVGVGYTF
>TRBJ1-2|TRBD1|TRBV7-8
CASSPGGNGYTF